A selection of T cell receptor beta chains follows, all from one sample in a study of vaccination and CD4 T cells after COVID-19. One entry per CDR3 protein results from TCRdb running MiXCR on the PCR reads. This sample has approximately 10,000 distinct CDR3 sequences, with under 25% found just once. The antigens these receptors bind are not known. Material: cultured CD4+ T cells from blood. Receptor source: a human donor with COVID-19. The CDR3 runs from the conserved cysteine through the conserved F or W. The order of the fields is D gene, V gene, CDR3 length, clone size, J gene, CDR3 protein, CDR3 DNA. The D gene is left open where the match is weak. The size of a clone is reported for some rows only, either as once, few or many, or as a class for expanded clones.

-,TRBV6-5,13,medium-sized,TRBJ1-2,CASSLGVNYGYTF,TGTGCCAGCAGTTTGGGGGTTAACTATGGCTACACCTTC
-,TRBV6-1,16,few,TRBJ2-3,CASRGTGTGGTDTQYF,TGTGCCAGCAGGGGGACTGGAACAGGGGGCACAGATACGCAGTATTTT
-,TRBV28,14,few,TRBJ1-3,CASSPPGSGNTIYF,TGTGCTAGCAGTCCCCCAGGGTCTGGAAACACCATATATTTT
TRBD1,TRBV29-1,15,-,TRBJ1-1,CSVEGTGPMNTEAFF,TGCAGCGTTGAAGGGACAGGCCCCATGAACACTGAAGCTTTCTTT
-,TRBV19,16,few,TRBJ2-3,CASSIGSLRSTDTQYF,TGTGCCAGTAGTATTGGTTCACTACGAAGCACAGATACGCAGTATTTT
-,TRBV15,16,medium-sized,TRBJ2-2,CATSGSSGVNTGELFF,TGTGCCACCAGCGGATCCAGTGGGGTGAACACCGGGGAGCTGTTTTTT
-,TRBV7-9,15,-,TRBJ1-1,CASTYRLEGGSEAFF,TGTGCCAGCACATACCGCCTCGAGGGAGGAAGTGAAGCTTTCTTT
-,TRBV12-3/TRBV12-4,12,few,TRBJ1-2,CASSPRGYGYTF,TGTGCCAGCAGTCCCCGCGGCTATGGCTACACCTTC
-,TRBV7-8,18,medium-sized,TRBJ1-6,CASSLNRKPNIYNSPLHF,TGTGCCAGCAGCTTAAACAGAAAGCCGAACATCTATAATTCACCCCTCCACTTT
-,TRBV6-1,13,once,TRBJ2-1,CASTLASYNEQFF,TGTGCCAGCACCCTAGCCAGTTACAATGAGCAGTTCTTC
TRBD1,TRBV5-1,15,-,TRBJ1-5,CASSPGTGGQQPQHF,TGCGCCAGCAGCCCAGGGACAGGGGGGCAGCAGCCCCAGCATTTT
-,TRBV7-2,14,-,TRBJ1-4,CASSHRGGQEKLFF,TGTGCCAGCAGTCACCGGGGGGGGCAGGAAAAACTGTTTTTT
TRBD2,TRBV10-3,14,few,TRBJ2-5,CAISERLAEQTQYF,TGTGCCATCAGTGAAAGGCTAGCGGAGCAGACCCAGTACTTC
-,TRBV7-2,13,few,TRBJ2-5,CASSLRTGETQYF,TGTGCCAGCAGCCTCCGGACGGGGGAGACCCAGTACTTC
TRBD2,TRBV7-3,15,-,TRBJ2-7,CASSFSGGPLYEQYF,TGTGCCAGCAGCTTTTCGGGGGGGCCTCTCTACGAGCAGTACTTC
-,TRBV29-1,11,few,TRBJ1-1,CSGSGNTEAFF,TGCAGCGGCAGCGGGAACACTGAAGCTTTCTTT
TRBD1,TRBV5-4,14,-,TRBJ2-7,CASSRGQGRYEQYF,TGTGCCAGCAGCCGAGGACAGGGGCGGTACGAGCAGTACTTC
TRBD1,TRBV6-1,17,-,TRBJ1-3,CASSESPGQVSGNTIYF,TGTGCCAGCAGTGAATCACCGGGACAGGTCTCTGGAAACACCATATATTTT
-,TRBV11-1,15,-,TRBJ1-2,CASSMGPLTNYGYTF,TGTGCCAGCAGCATGGGACCCCTCACGAACTATGGCTACACCTTC
-,TRBV7-6,17,-,TRBJ2-6,CASSFRVRTSGANVLTF,TGTGCCAGCAGCTTTCGGGTACGGACCTCTGGGGCCAACGTCCTGACTTTC
TRBD1,TRBV20-1,15,-,TRBJ2-1,CSATETGTGYNEQFF,TGCAGTGCTACAGAGACCGGGACAGGATACAATGAGCAGTTCTTC
-,TRBV10-2,14,few,TRBJ2-2,CASDWQLNTGELFF,TGCGCCAGCGATTGGCAGTTGAACACCGGGGAGCTGTTTTTT
-,TRBV2,15,large,TRBJ2-2,CASSEAQGPTGELFF,TGTGCCAGCAGTGAAGCACAGGGTCCCACCGGGGAGCTGTTTTTT
-,TRBV12-3/TRBV12-4,17,few,TRBJ1-5,CASSLRGRLRHDQPQHF,TGTGCCAGCAGTTTGAGGGGGAGGTTAAGGCACGATCAGCCCCAGCATTTT
TRBD2,TRBV6-2/TRBV6-3,15,-,TRBJ2-7,CASSYVLAGIKRQYF,TGTGCCAGCAGTTACGTGCTAGCGGGGATTAAGAGACAGTACTTC
TRBD1,TRBV19,14,-,TRBJ1-2,CASSMGGTGVGYTF,TGTGCCAGTAGTATGGGGGGGACAGGGGTTGGCTACACCTTC
TRBD2,TRBV11-3,17,-,TRBJ2-3,CASSSRTSGGSTDTQYF,TGTGCCAGCAGCTCCAGGACTAGCGGGGGGAGCACAGATACGCAGTATTTT
-,TRBV2,14,-,TRBJ2-2,CASIGPLNTGELFF,TGTGCCAGCATCGGACCACTGAACACCGGGGAGCTGTTTTTT
TRBD1,TRBV7-2,15,-,TRBJ2-7,CASSLGQGVGYEQYF,TGTGCCAGCAGCTTAGGTCAGGGGGTTGGGTACGAGCAGTACTTC
-,TRBV6-2/TRBV6-3,15,few,TRBJ1-1,CASTSRRAGNTEAFF,TGTGCCAGCACTTCAAGGCGGGCAGGGAACACTGAAGCTTTCTTT
TRBD1,TRBV11-1,15,-,TRBJ2-7,CASSRPGQGTYEQYF,TGTGCCAGCAGTCGACCGGGACAGGGAACCTACGAGCAGTACTTC
-,TRBV10-3,14,few,TRBJ2-6,CAISASAGANVLTF,TGTGCCATCAGTGCTTCAGCTGGGGCCAACGTCCTGACTTTC
-,TRBV6-1,15,-,TRBJ2-3,CASSAGEGQGDTQYF,TGTGCCAGCAGTGCAGGGGAAGGACAAGGAGATACGCAGTATTTT
-,TRBV6-5,16,few,TRBJ2-3,CASSYNPGVSTDTQYF,TGTGCCAGCAGTTACAACCCGGGAGTCAGCACAGATACGCAGTATTTT
TRBD1,TRBV10-2,13,few,TRBJ1-6,CASRTGSNSPLHF,TGCGCCAGTCGGACAGGGAGTAATTCACCCCTCCACTTT
-,TRBV5-4,13,few,TRBJ1-2,CASGEGVNYGYTF,TGTGCCAGCGGAGAGGGAGTAAACTATGGCTACACCTTC
TRBD2,TRBV12-3/TRBV12-4,16,-,TRBJ2-4,CASSSAGTRVQNIQYF,TGTGCCAGCAGTTCCGCCGGGACTAGAGTACAAAACATTCAGTACTTC
-,TRBV27,12,medium-sized,TRBJ1-5,CASRDRNQPQHF,TGTGCCAGCAGAGACAGAAATCAGCCCCAGCATTTT
-,TRBV6-1,15,few,TRBJ1-5,CASIKDRGHNQPQHF,TGTGCCAGCATTAAAGACCGGGGCCACAATCAGCCCCAGCATTTT
-,TRBV7-8,11,medium-sized,TRBJ2-5,CASSVEMTQYF,TGTGCCAGCAGCGTTGAGATGACCCAGTACTTC
TRBD1,TRBV12-5,16,-,TRBJ1-5,CASGLVPGQGYQPQHF,TGTGCTAGTGGTTTGGTACCGGGACAGGGGTATCAGCCCCAGCATTTT
TRBD1,TRBV7-6,18,few,TRBJ1-5,CASSATPGQGASNQPQHF,TGTGCCAGCAGCGCGACACCGGGACAGGGGGCTAGCAATCAGCCCCAGCATTTT
TRBD2,TRBV4-2,17,once,TRBJ2-2,CASSRDSLAANTGELFF,TGTGCCAGTAGCCGCGATTCTCTAGCGGCGAACACCGGGGAGCTGTTTTTT
-,TRBV4-1,13,-,TRBJ1-2,CASSQDWGYGYTF,TGCGCCAGCAGCCAAGATTGGGGCTATGGCTACACCTTC
TRBD1,TRBV6-1,15,few,TRBJ1-1,CASSGQGAGNTEAFF,TGTGCCAGCAGTGGACAGGGGGCTGGGAACACTGAAGCTTTCTTT
-,TRBV20-1,13,large,TRBJ1-4,CSATGTDDEKLFF,TGCAGTGCAACCGGGACGGATGATGAAAAACTGTTTTTT
-,TRBV1,17,few,TRBJ2-2,CTSSQDRGGPATGELFF,TGCACCAGCAGCCAAGACCGGGGGGGCCCCGCCACCGGGGAGCTGTTTTTT
-,TRBV30,13,few,TRBJ2-2,CAWRGGGTGELFF,TGTGCCTGGAGAGGGGGGGGAACCGGGGAGCTGTTTTTT
TRBD1,TRBV29-1,13,few,TRBJ1-4,CSASDRVGGKLFF,TGCAGCGCCTCGGACAGGGTGGGAGGGAAACTGTTTTTT
-,TRBV2,14,medium-sized,TRBJ1-2,CASSGQVANYGYTF,TGTGCCAGCAGTGGACAGGTAGCCAACTATGGCTACACCTTC